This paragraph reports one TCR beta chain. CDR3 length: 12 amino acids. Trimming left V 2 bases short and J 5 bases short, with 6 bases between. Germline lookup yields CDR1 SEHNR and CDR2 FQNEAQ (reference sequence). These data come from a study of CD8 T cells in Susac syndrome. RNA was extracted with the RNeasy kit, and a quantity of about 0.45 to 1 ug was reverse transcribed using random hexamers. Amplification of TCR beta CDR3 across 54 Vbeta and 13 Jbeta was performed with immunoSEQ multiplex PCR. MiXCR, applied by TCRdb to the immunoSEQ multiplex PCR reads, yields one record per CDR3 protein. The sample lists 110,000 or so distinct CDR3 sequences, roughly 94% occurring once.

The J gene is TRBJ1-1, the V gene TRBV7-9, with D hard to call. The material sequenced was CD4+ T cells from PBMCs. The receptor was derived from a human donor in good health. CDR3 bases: TGTGCCAGCAGCTTATACGGGACTGAAGCTTTCTTT. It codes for CASSLYGTEAFF. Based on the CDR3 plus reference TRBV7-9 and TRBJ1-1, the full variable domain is DTGVSQNPRHKITKRGQNVTFRCDPISEHNRLYWYRQTLGQGPEFLTYFQNEAQLEKSRLLSDRFSAERPKGSFSTLEIQRTEQGDSAMYLCASSLYGTEAFFGQGTRLTVV.